This is a list of T cell receptor beta chains from one sample in a study of Ad26.COV2.S vaccination and SARS-CoV-2 variants. Measured with immunoSEQ multiplex PCR; TCRdb has only the in-frame clones, and not every one. Of 300,000 to 350,000 clones listed, about 86% are singletons. The input for sequencing was peripheral blood, taken in a trial of Ad26.COV2.S vaccine versus placebo. These receptors were collected from a person aged 18 to 65 who received the Ad26.COV2.S COVID-19 vaccine or a placebo. The CDR3 runs from the conserved cysteine through the conserved F or W. Each record gives: V gene, D gene, J gene, clone size, CDR3 protein, CDR3 DNA. D genes are given only for firm matches. Expanded clones are given a class, and other clones once, few, many or no size at all.

v_gene: TRBV7-7; d_gene: -; j_gene: TRBJ2-7; abundance: once; CDR3aa: CASSLSSAGEQYF; CDR3nt: TGTGCTAGCAGCTTAAGTAGTGCGGGCGAGCAGTACTTC
v_gene: TRBV19; d_gene: -; j_gene: TRBJ2-3; abundance: -; CDR3aa: CASSIQGTPSEQYF; CDR3nt: TGTGCCAGTAGTATACAGGGGACACCGAGCGAGCAGTATTTT
v_gene: TRBV28; d_gene: TRBD1; j_gene: TRBJ1-2; abundance: -; CDR3aa: CASSSGQNYGYTF; CDR3nt: TGTGCCAGCAGTTCGGGACAGAACTATGGCTACACCTTC
v_gene: TRBV5-1; d_gene: TRBD2; j_gene: TRBJ2-1; abundance: -; CDR3aa: CASSLGGAYNEQFF; CDR3nt: TGCGCCAGCAGCCTCGGGGGGGCCTACAATGAGCAGTTCTTC
v_gene: TRBV5-1; d_gene: TRBD1; j_gene: TRBJ2-7; abundance: -; CDR3aa: CASSSGTGPYEQYF; CDR3nt: TGCGCCAGCAGTTCCGGGACAGGACCCTACGAGCAGTACTTC
v_gene: TRBV19; d_gene: TRBD2; j_gene: TRBJ2-1; abundance: -; CDR3aa: CASTLTGTSGRGAYNEQFF; CDR3nt: TGTGCCAGTACCCTAACCGGGACTAGCGGGAGAGGGGCCTACAATGAGCAGTTCTTC
v_gene: TRBV6-2/TRBV6-3; d_gene: -; j_gene: TRBJ1-1; abundance: -; CDR3aa: CASSQPMTEAFF; CDR3nt: TGTGCCAGCAGTCAGCCCATGACAGAAGCTTTCTTT
v_gene: TRBV20-1; d_gene: -; j_gene: TRBJ2-3; abundance: -; CDR3aa: CSASALTDLQHTQYF; CDR3nt: TGCAGTGCTAGTGCCTTGACAGATTTACAGCATACGCAGTATTTT
v_gene: TRBV28; d_gene: TRBD2; j_gene: TRBJ2-7; abundance: -; CDR3aa: CASSLSAPGLAGVREQYF; CDR3nt: TGTGCCAGCAGTTTATCTGCCCCTGGACTAGCGGGAGTAAGGGAGCAGTACTTC
v_gene: TRBV21-1; d_gene: -; j_gene: TRBJ1-5; abundance: once; CDR3aa: CASSKGRSSRTQHF; CDR3nt: TGTGCCAGCAGCAAAGGAAGGTCGAGTAGGACCCAGCATTTT
v_gene: TRBV28; d_gene: -; j_gene: TRBJ2-7; abundance: -; CDR3aa: CASSLGSGLSSYEQYF; CDR3nt: TGTGCCAGCAGTTTAGGGTCAGGCCTGAGCTCCTACGAGCAGTACTTC
v_gene: TRBV11-2; d_gene: -; j_gene: TRBJ1-5; abundance: -; CDR3aa: CASSLDRAGGQPQHF; CDR3nt: TGTGCCAGCAGCTTAGATCGGGCGGGGGGACAGCCCCAGCATTTT
v_gene: TRBV7-9; d_gene: TRBD1; j_gene: TRBJ1-1; abundance: few; CDR3aa: CASRLGQGKMNTEAFF; CDR3nt: TGTGCCAGCAGGCTTGGACAGGGAAAAATGAACACTGAAGCTTTCTTT
v_gene: TRBV24-1; d_gene: -; j_gene: TRBJ1-2; abundance: -; CDR3aa: CATSDFPMNYGYTF; CDR3nt: TGTGCCACCAGTGATTTCCCGATGAACTATGGCTACACCTTC
v_gene: TRBV7-9; d_gene: -; j_gene: TRBJ2-6; abundance: -; CDR3aa: CASSLGTVQTGANVLTF; CDR3nt: TGTGCCAGCAGCTTAGGTACAGTTCAGACTGGGGCCAACGTCCTGACTTTC
v_gene: TRBV2; d_gene: TRBD1; j_gene: TRBJ2-4; abundance: -; CDR3aa: CASSDRGLTKNIQYF; CDR3nt: TGTGCCAGCAGTGACAGGGGGCTGACCAAAAACATTCAGTACTTC
v_gene: TRBV10-3; d_gene: -; j_gene: TRBJ2-7; abundance: few; CDR3aa: CATQRDGSSYEQYF; CDR3nt: TGTGCCACCCAGAGGGACGGCAGCTCCTACGAGCAGTACTTC
v_gene: TRBV6-5; d_gene: -; j_gene: TRBJ1-2; abundance: -; CDR3aa: CASSYLDGGYTF; CDR3nt: TGTGCCAGCAGTTACCTGGACGGTGGCTACACCTTC
v_gene: TRBV4-2; d_gene: -; j_gene: TRBJ2-3; abundance: -; CDR3aa: CASSQGGEDTQYF; CDR3nt: TGTGCCAGCAGCCAGGGCGGGGAGGATACGCAGTATTTT
v_gene: TRBV6-2/TRBV6-3; d_gene: TRBD2; j_gene: TRBJ2-7; abundance: -; CDR3aa: CASSYGGRGREQYF; CDR3nt: TGTGCCAGCAGTTACGGCGGGAGGGGAAGGGAGCAGTACTTC
v_gene: TRBV7-9; d_gene: -; j_gene: TRBJ2-5; abundance: -; CDR3aa: CASSSGTAGETQYF; CDR3nt: TGTGCCAGCAGCTCAGGGACGGCGGGAGAGACCCAGTACTTC
v_gene: TRBV24-1; d_gene: -; j_gene: TRBJ2-7; abundance: -; CDR3aa: CATSGGPYEQYF; CDR3nt: TGTGCCACCTCCGGGGGTCCCTACGAGCAGTACTTC
v_gene: TRBV21-1; d_gene: -; j_gene: TRBJ1-1; abundance: -; CDR3aa: CASSKEVGAGPSGTFF; CDR3nt: TGTGCCAGCAGCAAAGAGGTAGGGGCCGGGCCCTCTGGAACTTTCTTT
v_gene: TRBV10-3; d_gene: -; j_gene: TRBJ2-1; abundance: -; CDR3aa: CAISESGAGNNEQFF; CDR3nt: TGTGCCATCAGTGAGTCTGGGGCAGGGAACAATGAGCAGTTCTTC
v_gene: TRBV11-3; d_gene: -; j_gene: TRBJ2-1; abundance: -; CDR3aa: CASSFGGYNEQFF; CDR3nt: TGTGCCAGCAGCTTCGGCGGCTACAATGAGCAGTTCTTC
v_gene: TRBV5-1; d_gene: -; j_gene: TRBJ1-1; abundance: -; CDR3aa: CASSLVGGPDNTEAFF; CDR3nt: TGCGCCAGCAGCTTGGTCGGGGGCCCCGACAACACTGAAGCTTTCTTT
v_gene: TRBV28; d_gene: TRBD1; j_gene: TRBJ2-7; abundance: -; CDR3aa: CASSSGQAGEQYF; CDR3nt: TGTGCCAGCTCATCGGGACAGGCAGGCGAGCAGTACTTC
v_gene: TRBV28; d_gene: TRBD1; j_gene: TRBJ1-6; abundance: -; CDR3aa: CASSGTTGANSPLHF; CDR3nt: TGTGCCAGCAGTGGGACTACAGGGGCGAATTCACCCCTCCACTTT
v_gene: TRBV10-3; d_gene: TRBD1; j_gene: TRBJ2-2; abundance: once; CDR3aa: CASHRGQGGELFF; CDR3nt: TGTGCCAGCCACAGGGGGCAAGGCGGGGAGCTGTTTTTT
v_gene: TRBV6-6; d_gene: -; j_gene: TRBJ1-2; abundance: once; CDR3aa: CASSQNNGYTF; CDR3nt: TGTGCCAGCAGCCAGAATAATGGCTACACCTTC
v_gene: TRBV5-4; d_gene: TRBD1; j_gene: TRBJ2-7; abundance: -; CDR3aa: CASSLVPGQGAGEQYF; CDR3nt: TGTGCCAGCAGCTTGGTCCCGGGACAGGGGGCGGGTGAGCAGTACTTC
v_gene: TRBV21-1; d_gene: -; j_gene: TRBJ2-1; abundance: -; CDR3aa: CASNPFRDTVHNEQFF; CDR3nt: TGTGCCAGCAACCCCTTCCGGGACACGGTCCACAATGAGCAGTTCTTC
v_gene: TRBV7-7; d_gene: -; j_gene: TRBJ1-1; abundance: few; CDR3aa: CASSLGGDTEAFF; CDR3nt: TGTGCTAGCAGCTTAGGAGGGGACACTGAAGCTTTCTTT
v_gene: TRBV25-1; d_gene: -; j_gene: TRBJ2-2; abundance: -; CDR3aa: CASSVQGRTGELFF; CDR3nt: TGTGCCAGCAGTGTACAGGGGAGGACCGGGGAGCTGTTTTTT
v_gene: TRBV12-3/TRBV12-4; d_gene: -; j_gene: TRBJ2-5; abundance: -; CDR3aa: CASSSREETQYF; CDR3nt: TGTGCCAGCAGTTCCAGGGAAGAGACCCAGTACTTC
v_gene: TRBV18; d_gene: -; j_gene: TRBJ2-1; abundance: -; CDR3aa: CASSPTANEQFF; CDR3nt: TGTGCCAGCTCACCAACGGCTAATGAGCAGTTCTTC
v_gene: TRBV5-1; d_gene: TRBD2; j_gene: TRBJ2-3; abundance: -; CDR3aa: CASSDGLAGTASTDTQYF; CDR3nt: TGCGCCAGCAGCGATGGACTAGCGGGGACTGCTAGCACAGATACGCAGTATTTT
v_gene: TRBV9; d_gene: -; j_gene: TRBJ2-3; abundance: -; CDR3aa: CASSAEGGGTDTQYF; CDR3nt: TGTGCCAGCAGCGCTGAGGGGGGGGGCACAGATACGCAGTATTTT
v_gene: TRBV4-2; d_gene: -; j_gene: TRBJ2-2; abundance: -; CDR3aa: CASSQAGNSRLPGELFF; CDR3nt: TGTGCCAGCAGCCAGGCCGGGAACTCCCGGCTACCCGGGGAGCTGTTTTTT
v_gene: TRBV10-3; d_gene: -; j_gene: TRBJ2-1; abundance: few; CDR3aa: CAISEATGSNEQFF; CDR3nt: TGTGCCATCAGTGAGGCCACGGGCTCTAATGAGCAGTTCTTC
v_gene: TRBV27; d_gene: -; j_gene: TRBJ2-7; abundance: -; CDR3aa: CASSSGVRSYEQYF; CDR3nt: TGTGCCAGCAGTTCCGGGGTTAGGTCCTACGAGCAGTACTTC
v_gene: TRBV6-5; d_gene: -; j_gene: TRBJ1-1; abundance: few; CDR3aa: CASSNAVDTEAFF; CDR3nt: TGTGCCAGCAGTAACGCAGTGGACACTGAAGCTTTCTTT
v_gene: TRBV7-2; d_gene: TRBD1; j_gene: TRBJ1-5; abundance: -; CDR3aa: CASRKTGFNQPQHF; CDR3nt: TGTGCCAGCAGGAAGACAGGGTTCAATCAGCCCCAGCATTTT
v_gene: TRBV4-2; d_gene: TRBD1; j_gene: TRBJ1-2; abundance: few; CDR3aa: CASSQAGTGDGYTF; CDR3nt: TGTGCCAGCAGCCAGGCCGGGACAGGGGATGGCTACACCTTC
v_gene: TRBV5-1; d_gene: TRBD1; j_gene: TRBJ1-1; abundance: -; CDR3aa: CASSSGQGNTEAFF; CDR3nt: TGCGCCAGCAGCTCCGGACAGGGGAACACTGAAGCTTTCTTT
v_gene: TRBV6-2/TRBV6-3; d_gene: -; j_gene: TRBJ1-1; abundance: -; CDR3aa: CASSPYEPETTEAFF; CDR3nt: TGTGCCAGCAGTCCCTATGAACCGGAGACTACTGAAGCTTTCTTT
v_gene: TRBV11-2; d_gene: -; j_gene: TRBJ2-5; abundance: once; CDR3aa: CASSLISGDETQYF; CDR3nt: TGTGCCAGCAGCTTAATTTCGGGAGATGAGACCCAGTACTTC
v_gene: TRBV7-8; d_gene: -; j_gene: TRBJ2-5; abundance: -; CDR3aa: CASSVRRYFETQYF; CDR3nt: TGTGCCAGCAGCGTCCGCAGGTATTTCGAGACCCAGTACTTC
v_gene: TRBV24-1; d_gene: -; j_gene: TRBJ2-5; abundance: -; CDR3aa: CATSDLRKGQETQYF; CDR3nt: TGTGCCACCAGTGATTTGAGGAAAGGCCAAGAGACCCAGTACTTC
v_gene: TRBV7-2; d_gene: -; j_gene: TRBJ2-1; abundance: -; CDR3aa: CASSLDNGNEQFF; CDR3nt: TGTGCCAGCAGCTTAGATAACGGGAATGAGCAGTTCTTC
v_gene: TRBV7-2; d_gene: -; j_gene: TRBJ1-4; abundance: -; CDR3aa: CASSSSGPELFF; CDR3nt: TGTGCCAGCAGCTCCTCTGGTCCGGAACTGTTTTTT
v_gene: TRBV5-5; d_gene: -; j_gene: TRBJ2-7; abundance: -; CDR3aa: CASSLDGYEQYF; CDR3nt: TGTGCCAGCAGCTTGGACGGTTACGAGCAGTACTTC
v_gene: TRBV28; d_gene: -; j_gene: TRBJ1-6; abundance: few; CDR3aa: CASTPGGARRDSPLHF; CDR3nt: TGTGCCAGCACCCCGGGGGGTGCCCGGAGGGATTCACCCCTCCACTTT
v_gene: TRBV3-1/TRBV3-2; d_gene: -; j_gene: TRBJ2-3; abundance: -; CDR3aa: CASNIGEGTQYF; CDR3nt: TGTGCCAGCAACATAGGAGAGGGGACGCAGTATTTT
v_gene: TRBV19; d_gene: -; j_gene: TRBJ1-1; abundance: -; CDR3aa: CASTGSDTLNTEAFF; CDR3nt: TGTGCCAGTACCGGCAGTGATACGCTGAACACTGAAGCTTTCTTT
v_gene: TRBV4-3; d_gene: -; j_gene: TRBJ2-1; abundance: -; CDR3aa: CASSQDGSSYNEQFF; CDR3nt: TGCGCCAGCAGCCAAGATGGTTCCTCCTACAATGAGCAGTTCTTC
v_gene: TRBV7-9; d_gene: TRBD2; j_gene: TRBJ2-7; abundance: -; CDR3aa: CASSLALRTSGGSSYEQYF; CDR3nt: TGTGCCAGCAGCTTAGCGCTAAGGACTAGCGGGGGGAGCTCCTACGAGCAGTACTTC